This note documents a single T cell receptor beta chain sequence. Authors' processing steps: The assay estimated nucleated cells by amplifying reference gene primers. The method was immunoSEQ multiplex PCR; TCRdb's version includes in-frame clones alone and lacks a portion of them. V and J calls and clone size come straight from that table; D and trimming were deduced from the DNA. The data contain more than 55,000 clones, approximately 80% of them singletons. The data derive from a study of blood T cell repertoires in COVID-19. Across the whole study: PBMCs, B-cell-depleted T cells, or T cells provided the cDNA or gDNA that made up the material.

Germline V lookup: CDR1 MDHEN, CDR2 SYDVKM. This CDR3 region has 13 residues. The trim removed 7 bases at V and 7 bases at J, leaving 9 bases unmatched. The chain links TRBV28 to TRBJ1-2, with 7 bases lining up with TRBD1. Material: peripheral blood. The receptor comes from an elderly man with active or convalescent COVID-19. The CDR3 DNA follows: TGTGCCAGCACTCCCCCGAAGGGGGCTGGCTACACCTTC. Protein sequence: CASTPPKGAGYTF.